Listed here are 32 T cell receptor beta chains from one sample, sequenced in a study of blood T cells in healthy people across ages. Alongside a J-beta primer mix, a sample-barcoded 5' primer served in a second PCR lasting about 6 to 11 cycles. TCRdb re-called the 5' RACE reads through MiXCR, storing one row per CDR3 protein. The sample yields some 760,000 distinct CDR3 sequences, just under 25% seen once. Another study also made use of these data, one on T cells of mothers and their children.

The specimen was blood. Receptors were obtained from a boy aged 5-17 years in good health.

This clonotype occurred a few times. This chain joins TRBV6-1 and TRBJ2-1; D uncertain. This CDR3 is 12 amino acids long. Trimming removed 0 bases from V and 9 bases from J, with 6 bases in between. The germline gives CDR1 MNHNS, CDR2 SASEGT. The CDR3 reads CASSEAWGEQFF. The CDR3 DNA reads as TGTGCCAGCAGTGAAGCTTGGGGTGAGCAGTTCTTC.

In this sample, this clonotype turned up a few times. The chain uses TRBV4-3 and TRBJ2-1; 16 bases are a match to TRBD2. CDR1 is LGHNA and CDR2 is YSLEER in the germline V gene. The CDR3 has 15 residues. Trimming at V came to 4 bases and at J to 9 bases, leaving 3 bases not matched to a gene. In nucleotides, the CDR3 is TGCGCCAGCAGCCCGGGACTAGCGGGGGGGCTTGAGCAGTTCTTC. The encoded protein is CASSPGLAGGLEQFF.

This chain uses TRBV4-3 with TRBJ2-7; 7 bases fit TRBD1. The CDR3 is made up of 15 amino acids. Germline trimming cut 2 bases from V and 2 bases from J; bases unmatched to any gene: 6. CDR1 and CDR2 (germline): LGHNA, YSLEER. The CDR3 reads CASSQTIQGAYEQYF. The DNA for the CDR3 is TGCGCCAGCAGCCAAACTATCCAGGGGGCCTACGAGCAGTACTTC.

The chain couples TRBV14 to TRBJ2-5, with D perhaps TRBD2 (6 bases). Germline V gene sequence: CDR1 SGHDN, CDR2 FVKESK. The length of the CDR3 is 16 residues. The germline V and J ends were trimmed by 2 bases and 1 base, with 14 bases remaining between them. The DNA for the CDR3 is TGTGCCAGCAGCCAAACTTCCCGGGAGATCCAAGAGACCCAGTACTTC. Translating it yields CASSQTSREIQETQYF.

In this sample, this clonotype turned up a few times. V usage is TRBV7-2 and J usage is TRBJ2-1; D is unclear. The V and J ends lost 1 base and 7 bases respectively, with 11 bases between them. Looked up from germline, CDR1 is SGHTA and CDR2 is FQGNSA. The CDR3 totals 14 residues. The DNA for the CDR3 is TGTGCCAGCAGCTTAGATGATTTGCGTAATGAGCAGTTCTTC. It specifies CASSLDDLRNEQFF.

This clonotype was found once. The chain is built from TRBV29-1 and TRBJ2-3; possibly TRBD2 for D (7 bases). Germline V lookup: CDR1 SQVTM, CDR2 ANQGSEA. The V gene lost 1 base and the J gene lost 2 bases, with 13 bases spanning the gap. This CDR3 spans 15 amino acids. This CDR3 is CSVEGGGRVTDTQYF. The CDR3 DNA reads TGCAGCGTTGAAGGGGGGGGCAGAGTCACAGATACGCAGTATTTT.

The chain carries TRBV19 and TRBJ2-1; tentative D call: TRBD1 (5 bases). V lost 4 bases and J lost 8, with 9 bases in between. Per the germline V gene, CDR1 is LNHDA and CDR2 is SQIVND (reference sequence). This CDR3 is 12 amino acids long. CDR3 bases: TGTGCCAGTAGTAGGCTCAGGGATGAGCAGTTCTTC. This codes for CASSRLRDEQFF.

The genes are TRBV20-1 and TRBJ1-2, with D perhaps matching TRBD1 (6 bases). This CDR3 is 17 amino acids long. Germline CDR1 DFQATT, CDR2 SNEGSKA (reference sequence). V lost 0 bases and J 0 bases, leaving 17 bases between the germline ends. The CDR3 reads CSARDIEQGSANYGYTF. For the CDR3, the DNA is TGCAGTGCTAGAGATATAGAGCAGGGGTCGGCTAACTATGGCTACACCTTC.

V is TRBV29-1 and J is TRBJ2-7, with D perhaps TRBD2 (7 bases). The CDR3 has 13 residues. The V end was cut by 2 bases, the J end by 2 bases, with 10 bases between. Germline CDR1 reads SQVTM; CDR2 reads ANQGSEA. The CDR3 spells CSVELRGPYEQYF. CDR3 DNA: TGCAGCGTTGAATTGCGGGGGCCCTACGAGCAGTACTTC.

The chain has TRBV20-1 and TRBJ2-1, with 9 bases aligning to TRBD1. V gave up 4 bases and J gave up 7 bases; unmatched junction bases: 5. This CDR3 comprises 13 residues. The germline V gene encodes CDR1 DFQATT and CDR2 SNEGSKA (reference sequence). The DNA of the CDR3 is TGCAGTGCTACGGGACAGGGTCGGAATGAGCAGTTCTTC. Amino acid sequence: CSATGQGRNEQFF.

Worth noting for this clonotype: A much larger clone is a single base away; this may be a read error. The chain is built from TRBV29-1 and TRBJ2-5; D gene ambiguous. V was cut by 3 bases and J by 5 bases, with 1 base left in between. The CDR3 sequence is 9 residues long. Germline lookup yields CDR1 SQVTM and CDR2 ANQGSEA. The CDR3 DNA is TGCAGCGTTGATGAGACCCAGTACTTC. Its protein is CSVDETQYF. The entire variable domain, with the rest obtained from reference TRBV29-1 and TRBJ2-5, is as follows: SAVISQKPSRDICQRGTSLTIQCQVDSQVTMMFWYRQQPGQSLTLIATANQGSEATYESGFVIDKFPISRPNLTFSTLTVSNMSPEDSSIYLCSVDETQYFGPGTRLLVL.

This clonotype was picked up a small number of times. V gene TRBV12-3 or TRBV12-4 combines with J gene TRBJ2-7, with D possibly TRBD2 on 6 matching bases. The CDR3 spans 12 residues. V was shortened by 6 bases and J by 8 bases, with 14 bases between the two germline ends. The DNA of the CDR3 is TGTGCCAGCAGAGCCTCGGGGGACCAGCAGTACTTC. Translated, it gives CASRASGDQQYF.

This clonotype was found a few times. The J gene is TRBJ1-1, the V gene TRBV7-9; D perhaps matches TRBD1 (6 bases). This CDR3 region has 12 residues. V lost 8 bases and J 4 bases, leaving 11 bases between the germline ends. CDR1 is SEHNR, CDR2 FQNEAQ, per germline (reference sequence). In nucleotides, the CDR3 is TGTGCCAGCTGTGGACAGCTCACTGAAGCTTTCTTT. Its translation is CASCGQLTEAFF.

This sequence joins TRBV4-3 and TRBJ1-3, with D uncertain. V was cut by 0 bases and J by 2 bases, with 11 bases left in between. CDR1 and CDR2 (germline): LGHNA, YSLEER. This CDR3 comprises 16 residues. The CDR3 region is CASSQDAGWPGNTIYF. The CDR3 bases are TGCGCCAGCAGCCAAGATGCGGGATGGCCTGGAAACACCATATATTTT.

The chain recombines TRBV12-3 or TRBV12-4 with TRBJ1-5; TRBD1 is a possible D gene (6 bases). The CDR3 runs to 15 residues. V dropped 5 bases and J dropped 0 bases, with 11 bases sitting between them. Written as DNA, the CDR3 is TGTGCCAGCAGTCCGGAGACAGGTAGCAATCAGCCCCAGCATTTT. It specifies CASSPETGSNQPQHF.

This clonotype was seen only a few times. The chain links TRBV10-3 to TRBJ1-2; D unclear. Trimming left V 2 bases short and J 4 bases short, with 11 bases between. From germline, CDR1 is ENHRY and CDR2 SYGVKD. This CDR3 spans 14 amino acids. The CDR3 coding sequence is TGTGCCATCAGTGAGGAGGGAATGGGCTATGGCTACACCTTC. Translation gives CAISEEGMGYGYTF.

This clonotype occurred a few times. The chain uses TRBV9 and TRBJ2-5; 7 bases are a match to TRBD1. The CDR3 runs to 15 residues. Germline assignment: CDR1 SGDLS and CDR2 YYNGEE. The V and J ends lost 0 bases and 1 base, in that order; junction bases with no gene match: 3. The DNA of the CDR3 is TGTGCCAGCAGCGTAGTAGGGGGCCCCCAAGAGACCCAGTACTTC. Translating gives CASSVVGGPQETQYF.

V gene TRBV7-3 combines with J gene TRBJ1-2, with 7 bases that match TRBD1. V was pared by 6 bases and J by 2 bases, with 12 bases of the junction left unmatched. Germline V gene sequence: CDR1 SGHTA, CDR2 FQGTGA. This CDR3 contains 16 residues. CDR3 sequence reads: CASSLYGTAENYGYTF. DNA of the CDR3: TGTGCCAGCAGTCTCTACGGGACAGCGGAAAACTATGGCTACACCTTC.

The genes are TRBV3-1 and TRBJ2-7; 13 nucleotides agree with TRBD2. The DNA end is a closer match to TRBJ2-5, so the J assignment may be wrong. CDR1 is LGHDT, CDR2 YNNKEL, per germline (reference sequence). CDR3 length: 16 amino acids. The CDR3 loop is CASSLALAGGWETQYF. CDR3 in DNA: TGTGCCAGCAGCCTAGCACTAGCGGGAGGGTGGGAGACCCAGTACTTC.

This clonotype came up a few times. This chain joins TRBV5-1 and TRBJ2-1; TRBD1 aligns across 8 bases. The J call may be incorrect, as the DNA end agrees better with TRBJ2-5. CDR1 SGHRS and CDR2 YFSETQ come from the germline V gene. CDR3 length: 14 amino acids. CDR3: CASSFGGQGETQYF. CDR3 nucleotides: TGCGCCAGCAGCTTTGGCGGACAGGGAGAGACCCAGTACTTC.

Notes on this clonotype: A junction boundary mismatches the germline segment, possibly from a read error. The V and J genes are TRBV7-6 and TRBJ1-1; the D gene is possibly TRBD1 (6 bases). This CDR3 has 15 amino acids. CDR1 is SGHVS, CDR2 FNYEAQ, per germline. CDR3 DNA sequence: TGTGCCAGCAGCGATCCAGGGGCCGGCGGCACTGGAGCTTTCTTT. Protein: CASSDPGAGGTGAFF. Together with reference TRBV7-6 and TRBJ1-1, the CDR3 gives the full variable domain: GAGVSQSPRYKVTKRGQDVALRCDPISGHVSLYWYRQALGQGPEFLTYFNYEAQQDKSGLPNDRFSAERPEGSISTLTIQRTEQRDSAMYRCASSDPGAGGTGAFFGQGTRLTVV.

J is TRBJ1-4 and V is TRBV3-1; no firm D call. CDR3 size: 16 residues. V lost 2 bases, J lost 3 bases, and 13 bases lay in between. Germline lookup yields CDR1 LGHDT and CDR2 YNNKEL (reference sequence). The CDR3 DNA sequence: TGTGCCAGCAGCCAATACGGTCCGGCGGCTAATGAAAAACTGTTTTTT. Translating it yields CASSQYGPAANEKLFF.

V is TRBV20-1 and J is TRBJ1-1, with 7 bases that match TRBD1. Germline trimming cut 6 bases from V and 6 bases from J; bases unmatched to any gene: 10. The germline gives CDR1 DFQATT, CDR2 SNEGSKA (reference sequence). There are 13 residues in the CDR3. The CDR3: CSARTGFGAEAFF. The CDR3 coding sequence is TGCAGTGCGCGGACAGGTTTTGGGGCTGAAGCTTTCTTT.

About this clonotype itself: The junction departs from the called germline gene at one end, perhaps through a read error. This chain connects TRBV28 to TRBJ2-5; 10 bases match TRBD2. The DNA matches TRBJ2-7 better at its end, which makes the J call doubtful. This CDR3 has 16 amino acids. Germline CDR1 reads MDHEN; CDR2 reads SYDVKM. CDR3 nucleotide sequence: TGTGCCGGCAGTTTAGGGTCAGCGGGGGGGGTCTACGAGCAGTACTTC. This translates into CAGSLGSAGGVYEQYF.

V and J are TRBV12-3 or TRBV12-4 and TRBJ2-5; no reliable D call. The CDR3 consists of 14 residues. V was shortened by 5 bases and J by 2 bases, with 12 bases between the two germline ends. The CDR3 region has the DNA TGTGCCAGCAGTCCAGGACGGTCACAAGAGACCCAGTACTTC. Residues: CASSPGRSQETQYF.

The rearrangement joins TRBV20-1 to TRBJ1-5; 7 bases align to TRBD1. CDR3 length equals 13 residues. The trim removed 3 bases at V and 9 bases at J, leaving 8 bases unmatched. CDR1 and CDR2 from the germline V gene are DFQATT and SNEGSKA (reference sequence). The CDR3 nucleotides are TGCAGTGCTAGGCGGGACCGGGACAGGCCCCAGCATTTT. This translates into CSARRDRDRPQHF.

The chain links TRBV7-2 to TRBJ2-5; 7 positions agree with TRBD1. The J call may be incorrect, as the DNA end agrees better with TRBJ2-1. CDR1 and CDR2 from the germline V gene are SGHTA and FQGNSA. The length of the CDR3 is 12 residues. The CDR3 sequence is CATGQFYNEQFF. As DNA, the CDR3 is TGTGCCACGGGACAGTTCTACAATGAGCAGTTCTTC.

This clonotype has more than one count but fewer than ten. The gene calls are TRBV12-3 or TRBV12-4 and TRBJ2-2; 7 nucleotides align to TRBD1. The CDR3 consists of 14 residues. The ends lost 6 bases at V and 3 bases at J; junction bases unmatched: 4. In DNA form, the CDR3 reads TGTGCCAGCAGGCAGACAGGGCACACCGGGGAGCTGTTTTTT. This translates into CASRQTGHTGELFF.

This clonotype was picked up a small number of times. CDR3 DNA sequence: TGCAGTGCTAGAGAGCCTAGCGGGAGTCAGTACTTC. Amino acid sequence: CSAREPSGSQYF. The V call is TRBV20-1, the J call TRBJ2-7; 10 nucleotides agree with TRBD2. Germline CDR1 reads DFQATT; CDR2 reads SNEGSKA (reference sequence). V was clipped by 0 bases and J by 10 bases; unmatched bases: 3. The length of the CDR3 is 12 residues.

This clonotype turned up a few times. The chain couples TRBV5-1 to TRBJ2-6; weak D call: TRBD2 (5 bases). With 0 bases removed from V and 3 bases from J, the gap between germline ends came to 10 bases. The CDR3 covers 16 residues. The germline gives CDR1 SGHRS, CDR2 YFSETQ. The CDR3 DNA is TGCGCCAGCAGCTTGGATGTGGGGAGTGGGGCCAACGTCCTGACTTTC. As protein: CASSLDVGSGANVLTF.

In its sample, this clonotype was seen a few times. This chain uses TRBV12-3 or TRBV12-4 with TRBJ2-5; tentatively, D is TRBD1 (6 bases). The CDR3 has 16 residues. Trimming cost V 1 base and J 5 bases, with 17 bases left between them. The CDR3 nucleotides read TGTGCCAGCAGTTTAGACCCGGGGACAACGCGCGAGACCCAGTACTTC. Its translation is CASSLDPGTTRETQYF.

This clonotype was detected a few times. This CDR3 reads CASRPWTGGLETQYF. DNA of the CDR3: TGTGCCAGCAGACCTTGGACAGGGGGCTTGGAGACCCAGTACTTC. The chain recombines TRBV11-2 with TRBJ2-5; the match to TRBD1 covers 11 bases. The CDR3 is 15 amino acids. The germline gives CDR1 SGHAT, CDR2 FQNNGV. V lost 6 bases, J lost 5 bases, and 8 bases stayed unmatched.